A single sample gave rise to the 5 T cell receptor beta chains below, sequenced in a study of blood T cell repertoires in COVID-19. Here immunoSEQ multiplex PCR was the method, and the copy in TCRdb shows in-frame clones only, minus some. The sample comprises under 200,000 clones, roughly 80% of which are singletons, and 7% to 10% rests with the top ten. Sequencing was carried out using peripheral blood. These receptors all come from a man in his fifties or sixties with acute or convalescent COVID-19.

Regarding this clone: This sample also contains other DNA sequences that code for the same CDR3. V is TRBV28 and J is TRBJ1-5; no clear D gene. The V end was cut by 3 bases, the J end by 7 bases, with 7 bases between. This CDR3 is 12 amino acids long. Germline CDR1 and CDR2: MDHEN and SYDVKM. CDR3 nucleotide sequence: TGTGCCAGCAGTTTGGCCGGGCAGCCCCAGCATTTT. Its protein product is CASSLAGQPQHF.

The chain carries TRBV3-1 (or the pseudogene TRBV3-2) and TRBJ1-1; 7 bases align to TRBD1. Trimming at V came to 2 bases and at J to 7 bases, leaving 4 bases not matched to a gene. The germline CDR1 and CDR2 sequences are LGHDT and YNNKEL (reference sequence). This CDR3 contains 13 residues. The CDR3 DNA reads TGTGCCAGCAGCCAATCAAGGACAGGTGAAGCTTTCTTT. Protein: CASSQSRTGEAFF.

V usage is TRBV10-3 and J usage is TRBJ2-7, with 9 positions matching TRBD1. Germline loops: CDR1 ENHRY, CDR2 SYGVKD. V trimming: 2 bases; J trimming: 7 bases; junction bases outside the gene matches: 3. The CDR3 runs to 13 residues. The CDR3 coding sequence is TGTGCCATCAGTGAGGGACAGGGGAGGGAGCAGTACTTC. Protein sequence: CAISEGQGREQYF.

This chain uses TRBV7-2 with TRBJ1-1, with 7 nucleotides matching TRBD1. The CDR3 loop spans 16 amino acids. V lost 5 bases to trimming and J lost 0 bases; unmatched junction nucleotides: 9. The germline gives CDR1 SGHTA, CDR2 FQGNSA. DNA of the CDR3: TGTGCCAGCAGCCTCCGACAGGGTAGGATGAACACTGAAGCTTTCTTT. This codes for CASSLRQGRMNTEAFF.

The genes are TRBV15 and TRBJ1-2; the match to TRBD1 covers 9 bases. Germline V gene data show CDR1 as LNHNV and CDR2 as YYDKDF (reference sequence). V was clipped by 0 bases and J by 2 bases; unmatched bases: 16. This CDR3 is built from 20 residues. In nucleotides, the CDR3 is TGTGCCACCAGCAGAGATATAGGAGAGGGCCCCGGGACAGGGAACTATGGCTACACCTTC. The encoded protein is CATSRDIGEGPGTGNYGYTF.